This T cell receptor (beta chain) appears in the sequencing data of a study of T-cell reconstitution after alpha-beta-depleted transplantation in children. General observations from the study: Diversity of TCRbeta at day 60 was high in some patients, arising from surviving recipient T cells and thymic progenitors. The main origin of T-cell counts and diversity one year after transplant was newly produced T cells.

With respect to this clonotype: Its matching antigen is unknown.

Library preparation (for TCRbeta) was performed with unique molecular identifiers. TCRdb fed the PCR reads into MiXCR, producing one record per CDR3 protein. The sample yields 98,000 or so distinct CDR3 sequences, approximately 6.4% seen once. Germline trimming cut 10 bases from V and 2 bases from J; bases unmatched to any gene: 19. The CDR3 sequence is 18 residues long. CDR1 SGHTA and CDR2 FQGTGA come from the germline V gene. The receptor comes from a male patient aged 2-15 years who had a stem cell transplant for acute lymphoblastic leukemia, so the T cells may come from the graft donor. This specimen was PBMCs, mostly from graft donor cells, taken 360 days after TCRalphabeta/CD19-depleted stem cell transplant. The rearrangement links TRBV7-3 to TRBJ2-3, with 9 bases identical to TRBD2. CDR3 nucleotide sequence: TGTGCCATCAGTTCCCTCCTATTAGCGGGAGTTTCCACAGATACGCAGTATTTT. Encoded protein: CAISSLLLAGVSTDTQYF.